The 9 T cell receptor beta chains below were found in one sample sequenced in a study of blood T cell repertoires in COVID-19. Clones were read by immunoSEQ multiplex PCR, and TCRdb kept only the in-frame ones, dropping some. Here the sample spans about 82,000 clones, roughly four fifths being singletons. Sequences were obtained from peripheral blood. The receptors derive from a man between 45 and 60 years old with active or convalescent COVID-19.

This chain uses TRBV7-7 with TRBJ2-7; 14 bases match TRBD2. Trimming removed 6 bases from V and 4 bases from J; junction bases left unmatched: 8. Germline CDR1 is SSHAT and CDR2 is FNYEAQ (reference sequence). This CDR3 region has 16 residues. This CDR3 is CASSPGLAGGGYEQYF. CDR3 DNA sequence: TGTGCCAGCAGTCCTGGACTAGCGGGGGGAGGGTACGAGCAGTACTTC.

The chain employs TRBV28 and TRBJ2-7, with D possibly matching TRBD1 (6 bases). Trimming removed 7 bases at V and 4 bases at J, with 17 bases between. The CDR3 is 14 amino acids. Looked up from germline, CDR1 is MDHEN and CDR2 is SYDVKM. The CDR3 sequence is CASTLPGHGYEQYF. The DNA for the CDR3 is TGTGCCAGCACCCTGCCGGGACACGGGTACGAGCAGTACTTC.

The CDR3 reads CASSQVSTTARETQYF. The CDR3 DNA is TGCGCCAGCAGCCAAGTGTCGACAACGGCACGAGAGACCCAGTACTTC. The genes are TRBV4-1 and TRBJ2-5; no clear D. This CDR3 region has 16 residues. Deletions cut 1 base from V and 4 bases from J, with 16 bases between. Germline V gene data show CDR1 as MGHRA and CDR2 as YSYEKL.

Worth noting for this clone: This CDR3 is also generated by other DNA sequences in the sample. J is TRBJ2-3 and V is TRBV2, with 11 bases lining up with TRBD2. This CDR3 has 14 residues. J gave up 5 bases and V 6 bases, and 4 bases lay outside the gene matches. The germline gives CDR1 SNHLY, CDR2 FYNNEI. CDR3 in amino acids: CASRPSGGKDTQYF. The CDR3 bases are TGTGCCAGCAGGCCTAGCGGGGGGAAAGATACGCAGTATTTT.

In nucleotides, the CDR3 is TGTGCCAGCAGTAACCCCGGACACAATGTCTATGGCTACACCTTC. It yields the protein CASSNPGHNVYGYTF. The genes are TRBV6-6 and TRBJ1-2, with D possibly TRBD1 on 5 matching bases. The CDR3 totals 15 residues. Germline V CDR1 and CDR2: MNHNY, SVGAGI (reference sequence). With 5 bases removed from V and 4 bases from J, the gap between germline ends came to 17 bases.

The chain carries TRBV30 and TRBJ1-1; 7 bases are shared with TRBD1. CDR3 length: 13 residues. The germline V gene encodes CDR1 GTSNPN and CDR2 SVGIG (reference sequence). The V gene end was trimmed by 5 bases and the J gene end by 3 bases; junction bases not matched to a gene: 6. CDR3 sequence reads: CAWVRDRYTEAFF. The CDR3 region has the DNA TGTGCCTGGGTAAGGGACAGATACACTGAAGCTTTCTTT.

The CDR3 reads CASSLSGTGRDTIYF. CDR3 nucleotide sequence: TGTGCCAGCAGCTTATCCGGGACAGGGAGAGACACCATATATTTT. This chain connects TRBV9 to TRBJ1-3, with 9 bases aligning to TRBD1. In germline, CDR1 is SGDLS, CDR2 YYNGEE. The length of the CDR3 is 15 residues. The junction had 10 bases not matched to a gene; V was cut back by 4 bases and J by 8 bases.

This clone occurred once. V and J are TRBV10-3 and TRBJ1-1, with D unclear. Trimming left V 2 bases short and J 0 bases short, with 7 bases between. The CDR3 totals 14 residues. In germline, CDR1 is ENHRY, CDR2 SYGVKD. CDR3 residues: CAISEGILNTEAFF. The CDR3 region has the DNA TGTGCCATCAGTGAGGGCATCCTGAACACTGAAGCTTTCTTT.

The V call is TRBV5-8, the J call TRBJ2-3; TRBD2 matches at 9 bases. The V segment lost 0 bases and the J segment 4 bases; nucleotides outside the gene matches: 3. CDR3 length: 15 residues. Germline CDR1 and CDR2: SGHTS and YDEGEE. Here the CDR3 DNA reads TGTGCCAGCAGCTTGGGGACTAGCGTGTCAGATACGCAGTATTTT. It yields the protein CASSLGTSVSDTQYF.